This T cell receptor (beta chain) was sequenced for a study of cytomegalovirus exposure and HLA in healthy donors. Both 60 Vbeta primers and 13 Jbeta primers went into the PCR. Profiled with immunoSEQ multiplex PCR; TCRdb holds only in-frame clones, not every one. Its clone listing holds approximately 71,000 clones. V dropped 9 bases and J dropped 1 base, with 13 bases sitting between them. The CDR3 length is 13 residues. Per germline, CDR1 SGHRS and CDR2 YFSETQ. Sequencing input: PBMCs. This clonotype was sampled from a female donor in good health and CMV-seropositive. The chain combines TRBV5-1 with TRBJ1-1; tentatively, D is TRBD1 (5 bases). CDR3 amino acids: CATTQGENTEAFF. CDR3 DNA: TGCGCCACCACTCAGGGTGAGAACACTGAAGCTTTCTTT.